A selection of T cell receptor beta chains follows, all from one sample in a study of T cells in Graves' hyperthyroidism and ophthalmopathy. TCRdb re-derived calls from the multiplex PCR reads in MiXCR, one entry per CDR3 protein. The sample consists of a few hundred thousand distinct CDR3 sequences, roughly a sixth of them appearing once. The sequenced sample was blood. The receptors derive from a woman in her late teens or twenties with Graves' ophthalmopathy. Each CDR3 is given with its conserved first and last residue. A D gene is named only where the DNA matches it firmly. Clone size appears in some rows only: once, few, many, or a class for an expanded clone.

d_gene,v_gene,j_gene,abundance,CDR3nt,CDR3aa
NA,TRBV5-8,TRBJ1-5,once,TGCGCCAGCAGCCAAGCGCCCGGGGTCCAGCCCCAGCATTTT,CASSQAPGVQPQHF
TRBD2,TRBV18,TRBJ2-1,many,TGTGCCAGCTCACCACCGATTGGACTAGAGTACAATGAGCAGTTCTTC,CASSPPIGLEYNEQFF
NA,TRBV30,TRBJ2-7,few,TGTGCCGCTGAAGTTTACTACGAGCAGTACTTC,CAAEVYYEQYF
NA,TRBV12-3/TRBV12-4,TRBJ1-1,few,TGTACCAGCAGCGGGAACACTGAAGCTTTCTTT,CTSSGNTEAFF
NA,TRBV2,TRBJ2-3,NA,TGTGCCAGCAGTGAAGGAAGAGTGGCGGGGTTCACAGATACGCAGTATTTT,CASSEGRVAGFTDTQYF
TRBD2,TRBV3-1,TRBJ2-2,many,TGTGCCAGCTCGGCGGGAGGAAACACCGGGGAGCTGTTTTTT,CASSAGGNTGELFF
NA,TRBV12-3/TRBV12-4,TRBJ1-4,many,TGTGCCAGCAGCCTTGCACCGGGGCTGGGTGAAAAACTGTTTTTT,CASSLAPGLGEKLFF
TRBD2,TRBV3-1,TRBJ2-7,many,TGTGCCAGCAGCGTGCTAGCGGGGAACTCCTACGAGCAGTACTTC,CASSVLAGNSYEQYF
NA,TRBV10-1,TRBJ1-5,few,TGCGCCAGCAGGGGGACTAGACACCTTTGGTATCAGCCCCAGCATTTT,CASRGTRHLWYQPQHF
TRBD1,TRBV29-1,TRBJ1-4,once,TGCAGCGTTACGGGACAGGGGGCTAATGAAAAACTGTTTTTT,CSVTGQGANEKLFF